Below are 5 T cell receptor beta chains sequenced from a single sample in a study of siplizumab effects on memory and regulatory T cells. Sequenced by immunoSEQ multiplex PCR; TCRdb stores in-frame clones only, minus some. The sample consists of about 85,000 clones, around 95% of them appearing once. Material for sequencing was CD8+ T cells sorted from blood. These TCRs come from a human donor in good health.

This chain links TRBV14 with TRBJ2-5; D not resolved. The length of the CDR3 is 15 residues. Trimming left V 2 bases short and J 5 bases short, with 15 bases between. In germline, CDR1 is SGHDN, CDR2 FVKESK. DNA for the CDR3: TGTGCCAGCAGCCAATTCGGAGCTGCCGGGGAGACCCAGTACTTC. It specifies CASSQFGAAGETQYF.

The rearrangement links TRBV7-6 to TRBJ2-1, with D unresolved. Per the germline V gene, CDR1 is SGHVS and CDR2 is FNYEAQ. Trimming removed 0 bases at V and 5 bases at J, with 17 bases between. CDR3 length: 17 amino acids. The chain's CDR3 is CASSLAVGVPGHNEQFF. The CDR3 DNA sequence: TGTGCCAGCAGCTTAGCCGTAGGAGTTCCGGGCCACAATGAGCAGTTCTTC.

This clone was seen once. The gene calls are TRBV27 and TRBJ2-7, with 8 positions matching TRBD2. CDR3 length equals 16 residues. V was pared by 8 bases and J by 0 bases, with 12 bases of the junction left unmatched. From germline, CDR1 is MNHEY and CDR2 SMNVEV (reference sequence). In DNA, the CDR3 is TGTGCCAGCGGAAAGGGGGGCGGGAGGACCTCCTACGAGCAGTACTTC. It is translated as CASGKGGGRTSYEQYF.

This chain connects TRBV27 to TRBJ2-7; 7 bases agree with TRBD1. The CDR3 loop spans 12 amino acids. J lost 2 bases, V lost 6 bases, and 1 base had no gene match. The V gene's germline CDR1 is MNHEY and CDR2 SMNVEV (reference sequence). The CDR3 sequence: CASRTGPYEQYF. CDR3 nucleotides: TGTGCCAGCAGGACAGGGCCCTACGAGCAGTACTTC.

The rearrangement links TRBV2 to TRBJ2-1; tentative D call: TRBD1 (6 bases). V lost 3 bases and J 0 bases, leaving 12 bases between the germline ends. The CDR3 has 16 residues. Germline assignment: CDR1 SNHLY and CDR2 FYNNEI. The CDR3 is CASSDIGGSSYNEQFF. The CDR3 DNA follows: TGTGCCAGCAGTGACATAGGGGGAAGCTCCTACAATGAGCAGTTCTTC.